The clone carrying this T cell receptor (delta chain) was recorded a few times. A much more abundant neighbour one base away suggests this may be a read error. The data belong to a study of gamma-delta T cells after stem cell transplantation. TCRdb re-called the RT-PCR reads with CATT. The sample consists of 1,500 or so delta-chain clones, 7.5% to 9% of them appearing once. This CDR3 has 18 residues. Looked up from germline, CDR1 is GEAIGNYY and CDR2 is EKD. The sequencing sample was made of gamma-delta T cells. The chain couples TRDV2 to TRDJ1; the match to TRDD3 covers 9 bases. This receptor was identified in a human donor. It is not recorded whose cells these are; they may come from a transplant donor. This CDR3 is CARDAIVGDTAGLKKLIF. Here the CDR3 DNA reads TGTGCCCGTGACGCCATTGTAGGGGATACGGCAGGGTTGAAAAAACTCATCTTT.